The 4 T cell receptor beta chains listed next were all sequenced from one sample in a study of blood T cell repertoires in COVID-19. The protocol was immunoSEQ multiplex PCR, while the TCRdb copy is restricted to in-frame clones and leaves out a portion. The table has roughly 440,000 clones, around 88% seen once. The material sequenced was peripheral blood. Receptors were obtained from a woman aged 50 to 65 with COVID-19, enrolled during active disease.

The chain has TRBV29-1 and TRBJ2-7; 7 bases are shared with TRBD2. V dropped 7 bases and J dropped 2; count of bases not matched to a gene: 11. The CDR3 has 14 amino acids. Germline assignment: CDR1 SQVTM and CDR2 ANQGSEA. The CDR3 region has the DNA TGCAGCGGGAGGCGGGGGATTACCCCCTACGAGCAGTACTTC. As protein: CSGRRGITPYEQYF.

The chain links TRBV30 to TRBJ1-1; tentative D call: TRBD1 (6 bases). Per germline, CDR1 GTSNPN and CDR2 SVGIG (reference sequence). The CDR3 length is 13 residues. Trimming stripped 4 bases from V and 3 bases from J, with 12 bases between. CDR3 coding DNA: TGTGCCTGGACAGAGGGGGGGTACACTGAAGCTTTCTTT. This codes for CAWTEGGYTEAFF.

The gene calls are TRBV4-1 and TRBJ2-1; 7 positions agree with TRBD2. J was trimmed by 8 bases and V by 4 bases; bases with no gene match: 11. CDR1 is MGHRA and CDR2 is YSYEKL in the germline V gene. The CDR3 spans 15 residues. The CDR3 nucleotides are TGCGCCAGCAGCCCGGATGGGGGGGGGTTCGATGAGCAGTTCTTC. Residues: CASSPDGGGFDEQFF.

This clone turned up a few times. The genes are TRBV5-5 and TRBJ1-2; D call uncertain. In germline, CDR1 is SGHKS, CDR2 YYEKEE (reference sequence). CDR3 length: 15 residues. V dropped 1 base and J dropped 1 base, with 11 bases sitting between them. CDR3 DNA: TGTGCCAGCAGCTTGATGGGCAGCCTTAACTATGGCTACACCTTC. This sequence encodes CASSLMGSLNYGYTF.